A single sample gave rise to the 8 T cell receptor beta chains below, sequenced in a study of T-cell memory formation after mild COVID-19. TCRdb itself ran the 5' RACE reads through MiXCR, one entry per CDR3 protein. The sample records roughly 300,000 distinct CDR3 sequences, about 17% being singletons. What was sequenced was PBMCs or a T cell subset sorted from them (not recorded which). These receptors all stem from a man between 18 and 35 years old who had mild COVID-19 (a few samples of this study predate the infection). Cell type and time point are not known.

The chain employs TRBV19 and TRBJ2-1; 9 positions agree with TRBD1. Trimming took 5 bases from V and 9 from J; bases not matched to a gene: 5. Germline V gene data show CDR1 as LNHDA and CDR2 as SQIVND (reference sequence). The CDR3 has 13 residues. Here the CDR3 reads CASSPRQGGEQFF. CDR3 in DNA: TGTGCCAGTAGTCCTCGACAGGGGGGTGAGCAGTTCTTC.

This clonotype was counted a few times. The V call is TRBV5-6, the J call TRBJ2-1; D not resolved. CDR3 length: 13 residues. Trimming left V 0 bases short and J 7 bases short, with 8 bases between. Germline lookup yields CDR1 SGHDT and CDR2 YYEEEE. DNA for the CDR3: TGTGCCAGCAGCTTGGAGGACCTGAATGAGCAGTTCTTC. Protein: CASSLEDLNEQFF.

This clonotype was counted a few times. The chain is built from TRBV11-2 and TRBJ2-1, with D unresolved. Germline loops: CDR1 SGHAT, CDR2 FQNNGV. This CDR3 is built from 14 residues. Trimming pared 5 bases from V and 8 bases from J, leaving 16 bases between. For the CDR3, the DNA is TGTGCCAGCAGCCCTCGAGGAGTTACCGATGAGCAGTTCTTC. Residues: CASSPRGVTDEQFF.

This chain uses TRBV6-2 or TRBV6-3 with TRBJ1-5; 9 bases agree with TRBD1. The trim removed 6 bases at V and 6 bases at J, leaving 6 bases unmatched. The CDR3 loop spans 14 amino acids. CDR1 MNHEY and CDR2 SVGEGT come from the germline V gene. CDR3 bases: TGTGCCAGCAGCGGACAGGGGACGGGTCAGCCCCAGCATTTT. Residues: CASSGQGTGQPQHF.

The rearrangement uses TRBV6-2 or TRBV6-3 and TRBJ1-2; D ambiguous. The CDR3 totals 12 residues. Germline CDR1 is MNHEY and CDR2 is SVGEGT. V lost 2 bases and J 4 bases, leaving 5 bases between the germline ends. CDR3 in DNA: TGTGCCAGCAGTTACACCCGCTATGGCTACACCTTC. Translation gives CASSYTRYGYTF.

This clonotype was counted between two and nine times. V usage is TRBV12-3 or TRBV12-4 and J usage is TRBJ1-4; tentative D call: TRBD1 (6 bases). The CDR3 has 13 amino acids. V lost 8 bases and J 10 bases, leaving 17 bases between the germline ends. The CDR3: CASGTGYGGKLFF. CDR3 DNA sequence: TGTGCCAGCGGAACAGGGTATGGCGGAAAACTGTTTTTT.

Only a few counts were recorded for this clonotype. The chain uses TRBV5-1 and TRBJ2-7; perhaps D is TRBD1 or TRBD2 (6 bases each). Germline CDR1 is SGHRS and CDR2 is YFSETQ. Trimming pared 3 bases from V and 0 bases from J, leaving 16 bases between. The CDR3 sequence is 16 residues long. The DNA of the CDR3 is TGCGCCAGCAGCTCGGGGGCCAGGTCGAGCTCCTACGAGCAGTACTTC. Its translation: CASSSGARSSSYEQYF.

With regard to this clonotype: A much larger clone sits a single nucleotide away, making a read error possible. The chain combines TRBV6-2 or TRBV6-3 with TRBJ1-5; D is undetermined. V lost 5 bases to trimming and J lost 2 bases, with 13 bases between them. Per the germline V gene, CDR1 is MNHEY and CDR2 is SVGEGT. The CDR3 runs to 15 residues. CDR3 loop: CASSGLPDGNQPQHF. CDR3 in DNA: TGTGCCAGCAGTGGCCTACCGGACGGCAATCAGCCCCAGCATTTT.